The subject of this entry is one T cell receptor (beta chain). Its antigen remains unidentified. Other DNA sequences in this sample translate to the same CDR3. The V end was cut by 3 bases, the J end by 7 bases, with 6 bases between. CDR3 length: 10 residues. The V gene's germline CDR1 is DFQATT and CDR2 SNEGSKA (reference sequence). Recent acute infections and vaccinations were absent in the healthy HIV-negative adult donors. Data came from immunoSEQ multiplex PCR; TCRdb stores just in-frame clones and leaves some out. The table lists over a million clones, approximately 98% of them singletons. The data belong to a study of shared clonotypes between healthy human individuals. The study's findings and limits: Larger estimated richness was generally recorded for naive subsets relative to memory subsets.

V usage is TRBV20-1 and J usage is TRBJ1-1, with D unresolved. Input material: naive CD4+ T cells sorted from blood. Subset denoted: CD45RA+ positively selected. The sequence derives from a man aged 30-40 years in good health. The CDR3: CSASRVEAFF. The CDR3, as DNA: TGCAGTGCTAGCCGCGTTGAAGCTTTCTTT.